This is a list of T cell receptor beta chains from one sample in a study of HIV-infected patients and healthy controls. MiXCR, run by TCRdb on the 5' RACE reads, gives a single entry per CDR3 protein. The sample carries some 9,600 distinct CDR3 sequences, 10% recorded once. The sequences come from blood, collected before antiretroviral therapy. The receptors here all came from an adult with HIV infection. CDR3s include the opening cysteine and the closing phenylalanine or tryptophan. D genes are given only for firm matches. Clone sizes are given selectively: once, few, many, or a class where the clone is expanded.

TRBV4-1	NA	NA	TRBJ2-1	TGCGCCAGCAGCCAAGTTGACCTATTCACCTACAATGAGCAGTTCTTC	CASSQVDLFTYNEQFF
TRBV28	NA	many	TRBJ2-2	TGTGCCAGCAGTTTAAAAGTCCACGGGGAGCTGTTTTTT	CASSLKVHGELFF
TRBV28	NA	few	TRBJ2-4	TGTGCCACCTTTACGTTAGCCAAAAACATTCAGTACTTC	CATFTLAKNIQYF
TRBV29-1	NA	many	TRBJ2-1	TGCAGCGTTGATGGGACTGGCCACAATGAGCAGTTCTTC	CSVDGTGHNEQFF
TRBV29-1	NA	many	TRBJ2-3	TGCAGCGTTGAAGATCGGTTAGCGGGACAGACAGATACGCAGTATTTT	CSVEDRLAGQTDTQYF
TRBV14	NA	NA	TRBJ2-1	TGTGCCAGCAGGGGAGGGACAGTTGACAATGAGCAGTTCTTC	CASRGGTVDNEQFF
TRBV30	NA	many	TRBJ2-1	TGTGCCTGGGGATTGGACTGGGAAAATGAGCAGTTCTTC	CAWGLDWENEQFF
TRBV6-6	NA	many	TRBJ1-1	TGTGCCAGCAGTTACGCCGGCACTGAAGCTTTCTTT	CASSYAGTEAFF
TRBV6-5	NA	many	TRBJ1-1	TGTGCCACCCAGAGGGCAGGGAACACTGAAGCTTTCTTT	CATQRAGNTEAFF
TRBV7-2	NA	many	TRBJ2-5	TGTGCCAGCAGCTTAGTCCGCTCTTCAGGGACCCAGTACTTC	CASSLVRSSGTQYF
TRBV5-1	TRBD1	few	TRBJ1-2	TGCGCCAGCAGCCTAATGACAGGGAGCGATGGCTACACCTTC	CASSLMTGSDGYTF
TRBV7-8	TRBD1	once	TRBJ1-1	TGTGCCAGCAGGGCGACAGGGGGCTATACTGAAGCTTTCTTT	CASRATGGYTEAFF
TRBV7-2	NA	many	TRBJ1-1	TGTGCCAGCAGCTTGAGCGCCCAGGGCGCTGAAGCTTTCTTT	CASSLSAQGAEAFF
TRBV6-1	TRBD2	many	TRBJ2-2	TGTGCCAGCAGTGAAGAGTTAGCGGGAGTGGGAAACACCGGGGAGCTGTTTTTT	CASSEELAGVGNTGELFF
TRBV6-6	TRBD2	many	TRBJ2-3	TGTGCCAGCAACCTAGCGGGAGGACGCACAGATACGCAGTATTTT	CASNLAGGRTDTQYF
TRBV7-9	NA	many	TRBJ2-2	TGTGCCAGCCGTTTTCAGTTCGCGAACACCGGGGAGCTGTTTTTT	CASRFQFANTGELFF
TRBV7-9	TRBD2	many	TRBJ2-5	TGTGCCAGCAGCCCGGGACTAGCGGGAGCCCAAGAGACCCAGTACTTC	CASSPGLAGAQETQYF
TRBV3-1	NA	many	TRBJ2-1	TGTGCCAGCAGCCAAGATTCTAGAAATGAGCAGTTCTTC	CASSQDSRNEQFF
TRBV6-5	TRBD2	many	TRBJ2-7	TGTGCCAGCAGTCCCGACTTTAGCGGGATGTTCCGAGAGCAGTACTTC	CASSPDFSGMFREQYF
TRBV7-5	NA	NA	TRBJ1-1	NA	CISVSEATGSHWENTEAFF
TRBV6-4	NA	few	TRBJ2-3	TGTGCCAGCAGTGAAAGGGGGGAAACAGATACGCAGTATTTT	CASSERGETDTQYF
TRBV24-1	TRBD2	many	TRBJ2-3	TGTGCCACCAGTGATTTGCCACTAGCGGGAGAGTCGGATACGCAGTATTTT	CATSDLPLAGESDTQYF
TRBV27	TRBD1	many	TRBJ2-7	TGTGCCAGCAGCCGGACAGGGAAGTACACCATCTACGAGCAGTACTTC	CASSRTGKYTIYEQYF
TRBV6-6	NA	many	TRBJ2-3	TGTGCCAGCAGTTACTTGCCGTGGTCTCCCAGACCCCGCCCGATACTCACAGATACGCAGTATTTT	CASSYLPWSPRPRPILTDTQYF
TRBV28	NA	few	TRBJ1-1	TGTGCCAGTCCGGGACTCCCTGGGGACACTGAAGCTTTCTTT	CASPGLPGDTEAFF
TRBV7-9	NA	many	TRBJ1-4	TGTGCCAGCAGCTTAGCAGGACGGGGGAAGGAAAAACTGTTTTTT	CASSLAGRGKEKLFF
TRBV5-5	NA	many	TRBJ1-1	TGTGCCAGCAGCTTGGAGGGGGGAGGAACTGAAGCTTTCTTT	CASSLEGGGTEAFF
TRBV6-5	NA	NA	TRBJ2-3	TGTGCCAGCAGTCTTGGGCAGGGTTGGCACACAGATACGCAGTATTTT	CASSLGQGWHTDTQYF
TRBV6-5	NA	few	TRBJ2-6	TGTGCCAGCAGTTACTTTTCAGACAACTCTGGGGCCAACGTCCTGACTTTC	CASSYFSDNSGANVLTF
TRBV15	NA	many	TRBJ1-2	TGTGCCACCAGCATTGATAAAAGTTACTATGGCTACACCTTC	CATSIDKSYYGYTF
TRBV2	NA	many	TRBJ2-7	TGTGCGACTTTAGGGCAGGGTAGTCTTATGGGTCGGCACTACGAGCAGTACTTC	CATLGQGSLMGRHYEQYF
TRBV19	TRBD1	NA	TRBJ2-3	TGTGCCAGTAGCAACAGGGGGCGGAACACAGATACGCAGTATTTT	CASSNRGRNTDTQYF
TRBV2	NA	many	TRBJ1-4	TGTGCCGGAGGAGGTCAGGGATACAATGAAAAACTGTTTTTT	CAGGGQGYNEKLFF
TRBV7-9	TRBD2	few	TRBJ2-2	TGTGCCAGCAGCTTCCTACCGGGACTAGCGGGAGGGCTGGCCACCGGGGAGCTGTTTTTT	CASSFLPGLAGGLATGELFF
TRBV4-1	TRBD2	many	TRBJ2-7	TGCGCCAGCAGCCAAGATCGACAGGGAGGCCCGGGGCTAGCGGGAGGATACTACGAGCAGTACTTC	CASSQDRQGGPGLAGGYYEQYF
TRBV11-2	NA	few	TRBJ2-5	TGTGCCAGCAGCCGGACTAGGGGGGAGACCCAGTACTTC	CASSRTRGETQYF
TRBV27	NA	many	TRBJ2-7	TGTGCCAGCAGTTTATGGTCAAGTAAGGGCGAGCAGTACTTC	CASSLWSSKGEQYF
TRBV7-6	NA	many	TRBJ2-2	TGTGCCAGCAGCTCGGGGCAGCGAGGATACACCGGGGAGCTGTTTTTT	CASSSGQRGYTGELFF
TRBV28	TRBD2	many	TRBJ2-1	TGTGCCAGCAGTTTAGCGGGAGGGAGTGAGCAGTTCTTC	CASSLAGGSEQFF